This TCR beta chain is from a study of CD8+CD57+ T cells in acquired aplastic anemia. The V gene lost 3 bases and the J gene lost 6 bases, with 9 bases spanning the gap. This CDR3 is 13 amino acids long. The V gene's germline CDR1 is LGHDT and CDR2 YNNKEL (reference sequence). Profiles of TCR beta VDJ and CDR3 were generated from a genomic DNA template. A single record per CDR3 protein comes from TCRdb applying MiXCR to the reads. Of about 470,000 distinct CDR3 sequences listed, around 30% were seen once; the top ten hold 0.82%. This clonotype occurred a few times. All sequencing subjects had displayed CD8+CD57+ cell expansion on flow cytometry. Each patient carried a diagnosis of severe acquired aplastic anemia.

The chain recombines TRBV3-1 with TRBJ2-1; D is possibly TRBD1 or TRBD2 (5 bases each). Sequences were obtained from sorted CD4+, CD8+, or CD8+CD57+ T cells (not recorded which) from PBMCs. The source is a human donor with aplastic anemia. CDR3 sequence reads: CASSHRDLNEQFF. CDR3 sequence (DNA): TGTGCCAGCAGCCACCGGGACCTCAATGAGCAGTTCTTC.